This TCR beta chain was captured in a study of T cell responses to AZD1222 COVID-19 vaccine (dated by TCRdb to about 2021). Notes on the research overall: TCR sequencing covered about 230 trial participants: 207 given two doses of AZD1222 and 26 given two doses of MenACWY control vaccine. Trial participants were enrolled into age subgroups of 18-55, 56-69 and 70-plus years, which contained about 150, 27 and 61 TCR-sequenced participants, respectively. Summary of the overall study and its limitations: No day 14 peak-response samples were available, so repertoires were characterized only after the peak T cell response. Epitopes outside the regions mutated in the B.1.351 and B.1.1.7 variants were reportedly recognized by nearly half of the unique spike-specific TCRs. Participants were mostly white British, with more females than males. The authors suggested clonal diversity may have been underestimated. A significant rise in spike-specific TCR breadth and depth was observed after two AZD1222 doses relative to day 0 and relative to MenACWY recipients. CD4 TCRs associated with the vaccine covered the entire spike protein, and the dominant responses were in regions 160-218 and 743-854. The 56-69-year group was small, and its depth increase did not reach significance, likely because of low power. Conclusions about previously exposed vaccinees were limited because only a handful of AZD1222 recipients were SARS-CoV-2 seropositive at baseline.

As for this clone: No antigen is known for it. Within one base of it there is no much larger clone, and no base qualities were kept.

The sample's time point label is to be understood as: baseline before first vaccination. The intended sense of this specimen's treatment or condition label: meningococcal conjugate vaccine given as trial control. Vaccinee samples were obtained from the UK trials COV001 and COV002, which included a single-blind randomized controlled phase 2/3 trial of AZD1222 (ChAdOx1 nCoV-19) in healthy adults. For TCRbeta chain sequencing, PBMC samples were collected from trial participants at day 0 and at day 28 after the second dose. Inclusive of the bounding cysteine and phenylalanine, the CDR3 is 15 residues long. The kept DNA is CDR3 alone, 45 bases in frame from the first base. In the germline V gene, CDR1 corresponds to SGDLS and CDR2 to YYNGEE. V is shortened by 0 bases, J by 1 base, and the region joining them spans 10 bases. The CDR3 regions of human TCRbeta chains were analyzed by immunosequencing. The authors' analysis ran thus. Repertoire TCRs were matched against a reference library of SARS-CoV-2-specific TCRs generated with the MIRA antigen-specificity platform. Breadth meant the fraction of unique TCRs that were SARS-CoV-2-associated, whereas depth meant the fraction of total T cells that were SARS-CoV-2-associated. Using the MIRA data, each spike-specific TCR was assigned both to the spike region to which the TCR was reactive and to a CD4 or CD8 class. Log10-transformed breadth and depth values were compared by one-way ANOVA with Sidak's multiple comparisons tests. Sourced from immuneACCESS, this table was stored by TCRdb with only in-frame sequences that have V and J called. A share of the clones is absent; for the studies checked, an unresolved V gene accounts for under half, and the remainder has no known explanation. V, J and clone size derive from that table, while D and trimming were established from the DNA sequence. The sample has about 110,000 clones on record, roughly nine tenths of them singletons. The leading ten clones occupy roughly 3.2% of the sample.

The sample consisted of peripheral blood, taken on day 0 of MenACWY control vaccination. This receptor chain uses TRBV9 and TRBJ1-2; confidence is insufficient to name the D gene. This clonotype was sampled from an adult in good health. For the CDR3, the sequence is CASSVAEGLNYGYTF. In nucleotide form, the sequence is TGTGCCAGCAGCGTAGCTGAAGGACTTAACTATGGCTACACCTTC. The reference TRBV9 and TRBJ1-2 proteins fill in what lies around the CDR3, so the full variable domain reads DSGVTQTPKHLITATGQRVTLRCSPRSGDLSVYWYQQSLDQGLQFLIQYYNGEERAKGNILERFSAQQFPDLHSELNLSSLELGDSALYFCASSVAEGLNYGYTFGSGTRLTVV.